The 10 T cell receptor beta chains below all came from one sample that was sequenced in a study of shared clonotypes between healthy human individuals. The table came from immunoSEQ multiplex PCR; TCRdb's copy has only in-frame clones and leaves some out. The sample has about 2.4 million clones; 80% to 95% are singletons. Sample: naive CD4+ T cells from PBMCs. The subset here: CD45RA+ positively selected. The receptors here all came from a man between 18 and 29 years old in good health. Some clones in this sample may be carry-over from other donors' samples.

V gene TRBV5-4 combines with J gene TRBJ2-5, with D possibly TRBD2 on 5 matching bases. The J call may be in error: the DNA end matches TRBJ2-7 better. There are 14 residues in the CDR3. Per germline, CDR1 SGHNT and CDR2 YYREEE (reference sequence). CDR3 DNA: TGTGCCAGCAGCTTGGTCATAGGAGGCGGCGAGCAGTACTTC. This gives the protein CASSLVIGGGEQYF.

The chain carries TRBV9 and TRBJ2-1, with D perhaps given as TRBD1 or TRBD2 (6 bases each). V was trimmed by 0 bases and J by 12 bases, leaving 13 bases between them. CDR1 and CDR2 (germline): SGDLS, YYNGEE. The CDR3 totals 13 residues. The CDR3 DNA reads TGTGCCAGCAGCGTAGCTAACGGGGGCGGGCAGTTCTTC. Protein sequence: CASSVANGGGQFF.

This chain joins TRBV28 and TRBJ2-7; D is possibly TRBD1 or TRBD2 (6 bases each). The CDR3 runs to 17 residues. Germline V lookup: CDR1 MDHEN, CDR2 SYDVKM. With 1 base removed from V and 5 bases from J, the gap between germline ends came to 21 bases. The CDR3 DNA sequence: TGTGCCAGCAGTTTATTGGGGGGACAAGGTATGATCAACGAGCAGTACTTC. This gives the protein CASSLLGGQGMINEQYF.

The chain recombines TRBV2 with TRBJ2-7; weak D call: TRBD1 (6 bases). CDR3 size: 15 residues. Trimming took off 2 bases at V and 0 bases at J, with 11 bases between the two ends. CDR1 is SNHLY, CDR2 FYNNEI, per germline. CDR3: CASSERTAVSYEQYF. In DNA form, the CDR3 reads TGTGCCAGCAGTGAACGGACAGCCGTCTCCTACGAGCAGTACTTC.

On this clone itself: This sample also contains other DNA sequences that code for the same CDR3. V is TRBV18 and J is TRBJ2-1, with TRBD2 matching over 12 bases. The CDR3 extends over 15 amino acids. With V trimmed by 2 bases and J by 4 bases, 0 bases remained unmatched. Germline assignment: CDR1 KGHSH and CDR2 LQKENI. CDR3 coding DNA: TGTGCCAGCTCACCAACTAGCGGGGGGTACAATGAGCAGTTCTTC. This sequence encodes CASSPTSGGYNEQFF.

This clone occurred once. The chain recombines TRBV27 with TRBJ1-1; no reliable D call. The CDR3 is 15 amino acids. Trimming took 1 base from V and 7 from J, leaving 16 bases between them. Germline CDR1 is MNHEY and CDR2 is SMNVEV (reference sequence). The CDR3 sequence: CASSLFRPTGSEAFF. The DNA of the CDR3 is TGTGCCAGCAGTTTATTCCGCCCGACCGGGAGTGAAGCTTTCTTT.

The rearrangement joins TRBV6-1 to TRBJ1-2, with 7 bases fitting TRBD1. The J segment lost 6 bases and the V segment lost 7 bases, leaving 8 bases of the junction unmatched. This CDR3 has 13 residues. The germline CDR1 and CDR2 sequences are MNHNS and SASEGT. In DNA form, the CDR3 reads TGTGCCAGCATGTTGACAGGGAAGGATGGCTACACCTTC. Translating it yields CASMLTGKDGYTF.

J is TRBJ1-2 and V is TRBV27; the D gene is possibly TRBD1 (5 bases). CDR3 length: 18 amino acids. V lost 2 bases, J lost 2 bases, and 21 bases lay in between. In germline, CDR1 is MNHEY, CDR2 SMNVEV (reference sequence). The CDR3 region has the DNA TGTGCCAGCAGTTTAAGACCGGGACGCTTCGGGCCCAACTATGGCTACACCTTC. This codes for CASSLRPGRFGPNYGYTF.

This chain joins TRBV6-1 and TRBJ2-5; a possible D gene is TRBD2 (5 bases). Germline lookup yields CDR1 MNHNS and CDR2 SASEGT. CDR3 size: 15 residues. V lost 6 bases to trimming and J lost 1 base, with 15 bases between them. CDR3 in amino acids: CASSLSRGSQETQYF. The CDR3 nucleotides read TGTGCCAGCAGCCTAAGTCGGGGATCCCAAGAGACCCAGTACTTC.

V usage is TRBV19 and J usage is TRBJ2-7, with D uncertain. Germline V gene data show CDR1 as LNHDA and CDR2 as SQIVND (reference sequence). Trimming left V 3 bases short and J 2 bases short, with 8 bases between. The CDR3 extends over 13 amino acids. This chain's CDR3 is CASSMWGTYEQYF. The CDR3, as DNA: TGTGCCAGTAGTATGTGGGGTACCTACGAGCAGTACTTC.